This is a list of T cell receptor beta chains from one sample in a study of regulatory T cells in long-lasting Graves disease. TCRdb ran MiXCR on the multiplex PCR reads and lists one entry per CDR3 protein. There are 400,000 to 500,000 distinct CDR3 sequences in the sample; 20% to 25% occur only once, and around 13% lies in the top ten. The starting material was peripheral blood mononuclear cells (PBMCs), obtained when the disease was refractory, from a patient treated with antithyroid drugs. The receptors derive from a female donor with Graves disease. CDR3s include the opening cysteine and the closing phenylalanine or tryptophan. D genes are given only for firm matches. Clone size, where shown, is once, few, many, or a class for clones that have expanded.

d_gene,abundance,v_gene,j_gene,CDR3aa,CDR3nt
TRBD2,many,TRBV7-2,TRBJ2-5,CASSLGLAGGQETQYF,TGTGCCAGCAGTTTAGGCCTAGCGGGGGGGCAGGAGACCCAGTACTTC
TRBD1,-,TRBV6-2/TRBV6-3,TRBJ2-3,CASSYSRTGAGDTQYF,TGTGCCAGCAGTTACTCAAGGACAGGGGCTGGAGATACGCAGTATTTT
TRBD1,-,TRBV29-1,TRBJ2-7,CSVETGQAYEQYF,TGCAGCGTTGAAACTGGACAGGCCTACGAGCAGTACTTC
-,-,TRBV7-9,TRBJ2-6,CASSPRKGVYGANVLTF,TGTGCCAGCAGCCCTCGGAAGGGGGTATACGGGGCCAACGTCCTGACTTTC
-,-,TRBV7-9,TRBJ2-5,CASSFEVDETQYF,TGTGCCAGCAGCTTTGAGGTGGACGAGACCCAGTACTTC
-,-,TRBV5-6,TRBJ1-1,CASSFSGWVTEAFF,TGTGCCAGCAGCTTCTCCGGGTGGGTCACTGAAGCTTTCTTT
-,many,TRBV6-5,TRBJ2-2,CASSLPGVNTGELFF,TGTGCCAGCAGTTTACCAGGGGTGAACACCGGGGAGCTGTTTTTT
-,many,TRBV3-1,TRBJ1-2,CASSQGGISSSGYTF,TGTGCCAGCAGCCAGGGAGGGATTTCTTCGTCTGGCTACACCTTC
TRBD2,few,TRBV7-9,TRBJ2-5,CASSAGTTRETQYF,TGTGCCAGCAGCGCCGGGACTACCAGGGAGACCCAGTACTTC
TRBD1,many,TRBV5-1,TRBJ1-4,CASSRGQGDEKLFF,TGCGCCAGCAGCCGGGGACAGGGGGATGAAAAACTGTTTTTT
-,few,TRBV4-3,TRBJ1-1,CASSQDLSMNTEAFF,TGCGCCAGCAGCCAAGATTTATCCATGAACACTGAAGCTTTCTTT
-,many,TRBV12-3/TRBV12-4,TRBJ2-6,CASQRGANVLTF,TGTGCCAGTCAGAGGGGGGCCAACGTCCTGACTTTC
TRBD2,-,TRBV12-3/TRBV12-4,TRBJ2-7,CASRGGEEEHYEQYF,TGTGCCAGCAGGGGGGGGGAGGAGGAGCACTACGAGCAGTACTTC
-,-,TRBV25-1,TRBJ2-6,CASSDPRGLSSGANVLTF,TGTGCCAGCAGTGATCCCAGGGGACTTAGCTCTGGGGCCAACGTCCTGACTTTC
TRBD1,-,TRBV9,TRBJ2-2,CASSPRDRSTGELFF,TGTGCCAGCAGCCCGCGGGACAGGAGCACCGGGGAGCTGTTTTTT
-,few,TRBV7-6,TRBJ1-2,CASSLAPGSLFYGYTF,TGTGCCAGCAGCTTAGCGCCCGGCAGCCTCTTCTATGGCTACACCTTC
-,many,TRBV5-5,TRBJ1-5,CASSPTFSGAQPQHF,TGTGCCAGCAGCCCCACCTTTTCGGGGGCCCAGCCCCAGCATTTT
TRBD2,-,TRBV29-1,TRBJ2-4,CSGGLANIQYF,TGCAGCGGGGGACTAGCAAACATTCAGTACTTC
-,many,TRBV6-1,TRBJ1-3,CATSRTSGNTIYF,TGTGCCACGAGTCGGACGTCTGGAAACACCATATATTTT
-,many,TRBV2,TRBJ1-1,CASSETDGWNTEAFF,TGTGCCAGCAGTGAAACCGACGGATGGAACACTGAAGCTTTCTTT
TRBD2,few,TRBV5-5,TRBJ2-5,CASNFGGGRRQETQYF,TGTGCCAGCAACTTCGGGGGGGGCCGTCGGCAAGAGACCCAGTACTTC
-,few,TRBV28,TRBJ2-6,CASSSLAGSGHIRDSGANVLTF,TGTGCCAGCAGTTCCCTTGCGGGTAGCGGCCACATTCGGGATTCTGGGGCCAACGTCCTGACTTTC
-,-,TRBV30,TRBJ1-6,CAWNPGGSSPLHF,TGTGCCTGGAACCCCGGGGGGAGTTCACCCCTCCACTTT
-,few,TRBV11-1,TRBJ1-1,CASSISGRQDTEAFF,TGTGCCAGCAGCATTTCGGGACGACAGGACACTGAAGCTTTCTTT
-,-,TRBV28,TRBJ2-4,CASTPGSIIQYF,TGTGCCAGCACCCCCGGGTCGATCATTCAGTACTTC
-,-,TRBV12-3/TRBV12-4,TRBJ2-3,CASKTGRGLDTQYF,TGTGCCAGCAAGACGGGGCGGGGTTTAGATACGCAGTATTTT
-,-,TRBV5-1,TRBJ1-2,CASSLSPGRAAVGYGYTF,TGCGCCAGCAGCTTAAGTCCAGGCAGGGCCGCTGTAGGCTATGGCTACACCTTC
TRBD1,-,TRBV20-1,TRBJ2-7,CSAARTGASYGQYF,TGCAGTGCTGCGCGGACAGGGGCCTCCTACGGGCAGTACTTC
-,many,TRBV3-1,TRBJ2-4,CASSPSLSIQYF,TGTGCCAGCAGCCCTAGTCTCTCCATTCAGTACTTC
-,-,TRBV7-9,TRBJ2-2,CASSLNSAAGELFF,TGTGCCAGCAGCCTAAATAGTGCGGCCGGGGAGCTGTTTTTT
-,many,TRBV7-6,TRBJ2-5,CASAPSPYQETQYF,TGTGCCAGCGCACCGAGTCCGTACCAAGAGACCCAGTACTTC
TRBD2,-,TRBV19,TRBJ2-7,CASSKAGGSYEQYF,TGTGCCAGTAGTAAGGCGGGAGGATCCTACGAGCAGTACTTC
-,many,TRBV28,TRBJ1-1,CASSPNPNFNTEAFF,TGTGCCAGCAGTCCCAACCCGAATTTCAACACTGAAGCTTTCTTT
TRBD2,-,TRBV5-1,TRBJ2-7,CASSLSLAGAREQYF,TGCGCCAGCAGCTTAAGTCTAGCGGGGGCCCGCGAGCAGTACTTC
-,many,TRBV28,TRBJ1-1,CASSSNTEAFF,TGTGCCAGCAGCTCGAACACTGAAGCTTTCTTT
-,few,TRBV5-1,TRBJ1-5,CASSFSGQGDQPQHF,TGCGCCAGCAGCTTTTCCGGACAAGGGGATCAGCCCCAGCATTTT
TRBD1,many,TRBV6-2/TRBV6-3,TRBJ1-1,CASSYSMTGGTEAFF,TGTGCCAGCAGTTACTCGATGACAGGGGGCACTGAAGCTTTCTTT
-,-,TRBV18,TRBJ1-1,CASSPPNVMNTEAFF,TGTGCCAGCTCACCACCGAACGTTATGAACACTGAAGCTTTCTTT
TRBD1,many,TRBV28,TRBJ1-6,CASIHPGQSNSPLHF,TGTGCCAGCATCCACCCGGGACAGTCGAATTCACCCCTCCACTTT